A selection of T cell receptor beta chains follows, all from one sample in a study of blood T cell repertoires in COVID-19. Method: immunoSEQ multiplex PCR; TCRdb's copy keeps in-frame clones and lacks some. Among 85,000 to 130,000 clones listed, about two thirds were seen once. The sample comprised peripheral blood. These receptors all come from a human donor with acute or convalescent COVID-19. The donor label of this sample is uncertain. Both conserved end residues are part of each CDR3. A D gene is named only where the DNA matches it firmly. Clone size, where shown, is once, few, many, or a class for clones that have expanded.

.	.	TRBV7-9	TRBJ1-1	TGTGCCAGCAGCTTAGCTTCACAGAACACTGAAGCTTTCTTT	CASSLASQNTEAFF
TRBD1	.	TRBV5-6	TRBJ2-5	TGTGCCAGCAGCTTGGTTGACAGGGCGATTGAGACCCAGTACTTC	CASSLVDRAIETQYF
TRBD2	once	TRBV27	TRBJ2-2	TGTGCCAGCAGTGGGGCGCCGGGGCTAGCGGCAAGCGGGGAGCTGTTTTTT	CASSGAPGLAASGELFF
TRBD2	once	TRBV7-9	TRBJ2-5	TGTGCCAGCAGCCTCCCCCGTGCGGGGGTTGAGACCCAGTACTTC	CASSLPRAGVETQYF
.	.	TRBV7-2	TRBJ1-5	TGTGCCAGCAGCGCCCCAGGGAGGCAGCCCCAGCATTTT	CASSAPGRQPQHF
.	few	TRBV25-1	TRBJ1-1	TGTGCCACCCAGGGTCCGGGGGGGACTGAAGCTTTCTTT	CATQGPGGTEAFF
TRBD1	.	TRBV11-2	TRBJ1-5	TGTGCCAGCAGCCCTACAGGGGTTCAGCCCCAGCATTTT	CASSPTGVQPQHF
.	.	TRBV9	TRBJ2-2	TGTGCCAGCAGCGTCAATTCCGGGGAGCTGTTTTTT	CASSVNSGELFF
.	.	TRBV7-9	TRBJ2-5	TGTGCCAGCAGCCGGAGGGGGCCCAAAGAGACCCAGTACTTC	CASSRRGPKETQYF
.	once	TRBV10-2	TRBJ1-1	TGCGCCAGCAGCTTTCCGGGACAAAACACTGAAGCTTTCTTT	CASSFPGQNTEAFF
.	.	TRBV5-6	TRBJ2-7	TGTGCCAGCAGCTTTGGGGCACCGAGCTCCTACGAGCAGTACTTC	CASSFGAPSSYEQYF
.	.	TRBV29-1	TRBJ1-1	TGCAGCGTTTCGACAGGCGGGAACACTGAAGCTTTCTTT	CSVSTGGNTEAFF
.	.	TRBV7-9	TRBJ2-3	TGTGCCAGCAGCTCCCGAGGGAAAGATACGCAGTATTTT	CASSSRGKDTQYF
TRBD1	.	TRBV29-1	TRBJ2-2	TGCAGCGTTGAGATCGGGACAGCGAACACCGGGGAGCTGTTTTTT	CSVEIGTANTGELFF
.	.	TRBV2	TRBJ1-1	TGTGCCAGCAACCTACAGACACGCAGGGGCACTGAAGCTTTCTTT	CASNLQTRRGTEAFF
TRBD1	.	TRBV3-1/TRBV3-2	TRBJ1-2	TGTGCCAGCAGCCCTATGCCGGGACAGGGGGCGAGCTATGGCTACACCTTC	CASSPMPGQGASYGYTF
.	once	TRBV4-1	TRBJ1-5	TGCGCCAGCAGCCAAGACAGCACCCGGGGGCCCCAGCATTTT	CASSQDSTRGPQHF
.	.	TRBV7-6	TRBJ1-1	TGTGCCAGCAGCTGGCAGTCTTACACTGAAGCTTTCTTT	CASSWQSYTEAFF
TRBD1	.	TRBV14	TRBJ1-6	TGTGCCAGCAGCCGGACAGGGGCTAATTCACCCCTCCACTTT	CASSRTGANSPLHF
TRBD1	.	TRBV4-1	TRBJ1-6	TGCGCCAGCAGCCAAGGGCCTTCCGGGACAGGGGAGACACCCCTCCACTTT	CASSQGPSGTGETPLHF
TRBD1	few	TRBV5-1	TRBJ2-1	TGCGCCAGCAACACAGGACAGGGTACCAATGAGCAGTTCTTC	CASNTGQGTNEQFF
TRBD1	once	TRBV19	TRBJ1-5	TGTGCCAGTAGTAGGGCGGGACAGGGAGTCGATCAGCCCCAGCATTTT	CASSRAGQGVDQPQHF